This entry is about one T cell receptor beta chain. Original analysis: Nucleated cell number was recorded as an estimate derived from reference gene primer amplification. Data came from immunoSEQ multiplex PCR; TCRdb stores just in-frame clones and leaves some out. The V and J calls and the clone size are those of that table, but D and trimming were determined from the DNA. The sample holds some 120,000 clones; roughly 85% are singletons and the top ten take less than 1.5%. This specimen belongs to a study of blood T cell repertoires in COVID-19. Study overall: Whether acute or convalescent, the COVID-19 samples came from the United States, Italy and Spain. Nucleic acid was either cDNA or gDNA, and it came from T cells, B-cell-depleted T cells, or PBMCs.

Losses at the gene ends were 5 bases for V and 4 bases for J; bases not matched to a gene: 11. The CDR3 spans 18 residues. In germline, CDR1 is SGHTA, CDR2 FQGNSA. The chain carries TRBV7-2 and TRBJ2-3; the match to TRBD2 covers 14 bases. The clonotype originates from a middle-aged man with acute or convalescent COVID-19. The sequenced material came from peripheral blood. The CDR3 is CASSPRTSGGLGADTQYF. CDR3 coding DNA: TGTGCCAGCAGCCCGAGGACTAGCGGGGGGCTGGGGGCAGATACGCAGTATTTT.